This is a list of T cell receptor beta chains from one sample in a study of T cells in Graves' hyperthyroidism and ophthalmopathy. TCRdb redid the calling of the multiplex PCR reads with MiXCR, one entry per CDR3 protein. Of over 250,000 distinct CDR3 sequences in the sample, approximately 14% were seen once. Sample: blood. The receptors were sampled from a woman aged 40 to 49 with Graves' ophthalmopathy. Each CDR3 is given with its conserved first and last residue. A D gene is named only where the DNA matches it firmly. The listing skips clone size in some rows; elsewhere it reads once, few, many or a size class.

V	D	J	size	CDR3	DNA
TRBV12-3/TRBV12-4	NA	TRBJ1-1	many	CASTLTGTEAFF	TGTGCCAGCACCTTGACGGGTACTGAAGCTTTCTTT
TRBV5-1	TRBD1	TRBJ1-4	NA	CASSWDRVGEKLFF	TGCGCCAGCAGCTGGGACAGGGTAGGGGAAAAACTGTTTTTT
TRBV9	TRBD2	TRBJ2-1	many	CASSTGTSGIDEQFF	TGTGCCAGCAGCACCGGGACTAGCGGGATCGATGAGCAGTTCTTC
TRBV2	NA	TRBJ2-3	many	CASSDRSGVRTDTQYF	TGTGCCAGCAGTGACCGGAGTGGGGTGCGCACAGATACGCAGTATTTT
TRBV11-3	TRBD2	TRBJ2-1	NA	CASRAGRTSDNEQFF	TGTGCCAGCAGGGCCGGTCGGACTAGCGACAATGAGCAGTTCTTC
TRBV5-1	NA	TRBJ2-1	NA	CASSLWQGGSNEQFF	TGCGCCAGCAGCTTGTGGCAGGGGGGTTCCAATGAGCAGTTCTTC
TRBV9	TRBD1	TRBJ1-4	NA	CASSFSGTEYEKLFF	TGTGCCAGCAGCTTCTCCGGGACAGAGTATGAAAAACTGTTTTTT
TRBV7-2	NA	TRBJ2-7	many	CASSLSPPPPYEQYF	TGTGCCAGCAGCTTATCCCCCCCGCCCCCCTACGAGCAGTACTTC
TRBV28	TRBD2	TRBJ2-1	NA	CASSLLRGGAYNEQFF	TGTGCCAGCAGTTTATTACGCGGGGGGGCTTACAATGAGCAGTTCTTC
TRBV7-9	TRBD1	TRBJ2-7	few	CASSLQGAISYEQYF	TGTGCCAGCAGCCTACAGGGGGCGATCTCCTACGAGCAGTACTTC
TRBV11-2	TRBD2	TRBJ2-1	many	CASSPRQAGGPYEQFF	TGTGCCAGCAGCCCAAGGCAAGCGGGAGGCCCCTATGAGCAGTTCTTC